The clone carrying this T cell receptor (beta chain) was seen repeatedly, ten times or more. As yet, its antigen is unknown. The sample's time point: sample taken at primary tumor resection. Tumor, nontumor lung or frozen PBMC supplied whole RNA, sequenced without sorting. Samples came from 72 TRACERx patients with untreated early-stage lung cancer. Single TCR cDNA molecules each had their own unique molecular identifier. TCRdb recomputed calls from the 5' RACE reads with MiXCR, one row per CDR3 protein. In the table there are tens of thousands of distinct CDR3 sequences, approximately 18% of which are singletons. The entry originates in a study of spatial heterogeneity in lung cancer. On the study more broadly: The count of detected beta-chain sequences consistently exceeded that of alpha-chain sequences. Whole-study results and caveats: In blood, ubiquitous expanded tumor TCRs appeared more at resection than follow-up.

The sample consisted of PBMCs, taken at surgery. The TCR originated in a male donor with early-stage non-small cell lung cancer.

The CDR3 DNA sequence: TGTGCCAGCAGTTTGTGGACAGGGGGTTCACCCCTCCACTTT. It translates to CASSLWTGGSPLHF. The chain has TRBV28 and TRBJ1-6; 10 positions agree with TRBD1. Trimming at V came to 3 bases and at J to 9 bases, leaving 2 bases not matched to a gene. The CDR3 loop spans 14 amino acids. The germline CDR1 and CDR2 sequences are MDHEN and SYDVKM.